These 2 T cell receptor beta chains originate from one sample sequenced in a study of CD8 T cells in ankylosing spondylitis. TCRdb ran MiXCR on the 5' RACE reads and lists one entry per CDR3 protein. Of about 39,000 distinct CDR3 sequences in the sample, less than 4% were seen once. Sequences were obtained from blood, either unsorted or a sorted T cell fraction (not recorded which). Source of these receptors: a male donor with ankylosing spondylitis or in good health (not recorded which).

This clonotype appeared many times. The J gene is TRBJ1-6, the V gene TRBV9; D unclear. V dropped 3 bases and J dropped 5 bases, with 12 bases sitting between them. Germline V gives CDR1 SGDLS, CDR2 YYNGEE. CDR3 length equals 15 residues. In DNA form, the CDR3 reads TGTGCCAGCAGCGCCCGGGCCGACAATAATTCACCCCTCCACTTT. Translation: CASSARADNNSPLHF.

The rearrangement joins TRBV9 to TRBJ2-1; 9 positions agree with TRBD2. J lost 7 bases, V lost 0 bases, and 11 bases had no gene match. Germline V gene sequence: CDR1 SGDLS, CDR2 YYNGEE. There are 17 residues in the CDR3. The CDR3: CASSVDPGGGALNEQFF. CDR3 DNA: TGTGCCAGCAGCGTAGACCCGGGCGGGGGGGCCCTTAATGAGCAGTTCTTC.